The rows below give T cell receptor beta chains drawn from one sample of a study of graft-versus-host responses after intestinal transplantation. Their recognized antigens are unknown. Libraries were prepared by immunoSEQ multiplex PCR; TCRdb keeps only in-frame clonotypes and omits some of them. The sample has approximately 100,000 clones; roughly nine tenths are singletons. Source: unstimulated CD4+ T cells sorted from spleen or lymph node cells, taken before intestinal transplant. The receptor set was obtained from a human donor who received an intestinal transplant. Both conserved end residues are part of each CDR3. Fields, in order: J gene, V gene, clone size, D gene, CDR3 DNA, CDR3 protein. A D gene is named only where the DNA matches it firmly. Expanded clones are given a class, and other clones once, few, many or no size at all.

TRBJ1-6	TRBV12-5	few	.	TGTGCTAGACAGGGATCGGCCCTCCACTTT	CARQGSALHF
TRBJ2-5	TRBV5-4	few	TRBD2	TGTGCCAGCAGCTTGTACCTAGCGGGGGAACTAGGGACCCAGTACTTC	CASSLYLAGELGTQYF
TRBJ1-4	TRBV4-1	.	.	TGCGCCAGCAGCCAAGTTCCGGGACGGGCTAATGAAAAACTGTTTTTT	CASSQVPGRANEKLFF
TRBJ2-1	TRBV5-1	.	TRBD2	TGCGCCAGCAGCATGCGGGAGTCGCACAATGAGCAGTTCTTC	CASSMRESHNEQFF
TRBJ1-3	TRBV19	.	.	TGTGCCAGTAGGTCTGGCGGGGCAGGGCCCGGAAACACCATATATTTT	CASRSGGAGPGNTIYF
TRBJ1-6	TRBV5-5	.	.	TGTGCCAGCAGCTTCTGGGAGTTCGGGGATCCACCCCTCCACTTT	CASSFWEFGDPPLHF
TRBJ2-7	TRBV2	few	TRBD2	TGTGCCAGCAGGGGGAGTTGGCTAGCGGATGATCAGTACTTC	CASRGSWLADDQYF
TRBJ2-6	TRBV5-1	.	.	TGCGCCAGCACCCCCCCCCTAGCACCCTCTGGGGCCAACGTCCTGACTTTC	CASTPPLAPSGANVLTF
TRBJ2-1	TRBV7-2	.	.	TGTGCCAGCAGCCCGACCTTCAGCTCCTACAATGAGCAGTTCTTC	CASSPTFSSYNEQFF
TRBJ2-1	TRBV5-4	.	.	TGTGCCAGCAGCTCCGGGGGGACAGGTTCCTACAATGAGCAGTTCTTC	CASSSGGTGSYNEQFF
TRBJ2-6	TRBV6-1	.	.	TGTGCCAGCAGTGGAGACAGAGCAGGGGCCAACGTCCTGACTTTC	CASSGDRAGANVLTF
TRBJ2-7	TRBV7-3	.	.	TGTGCCAGCAGCTTAAGATTCGACTCAGTGCCGACTTCTAGAGCCTACGAGCAGTACTTC	CASSLRFDSVPTSRAYEQYF
TRBJ2-5	TRBV7-3	.	.	TGTGCCAGCAGCCCGGGACTTAGGGAGACCCAGTACTTC	CASSPGLRETQYF
TRBJ2-3	TRBV10-1	.	.	TGCGCCAGCAGTGAACGGCTGGGCACAGATACGCAGTATTTT	CASSERLGTDTQYF
TRBJ1-6	TRBV6-1	.	.	TGTGCCAGCAGTGCCCCGGCACTCTATAATTCACCCCTCCACTTT	CASSAPALYNSPLHF
TRBJ2-1	TRBV5-4	.	.	TGTGCCAGCAGCTTGGTTCAGGAGAACAATGAGCAGTTCTTC	CASSLVQENNEQFF